This entry describes one T cell receptor (beta chain). Its antigen remains unknown. This sample's treatment: some 19 received Ad26.COV2.S at low or high dose, single or two shots; a few received placebo; per-sample allocation not given. Sample collection was performed on day 63 after the first vaccine or placebo injection. The data stem from a study of Ad26.COV2.S vaccination and SARS-CoV-2 variants. On the study more broadly: By the intramuscular route, Ad26.COV2.S was given once, or twice 56 days apart.

Repertoires were generated with immunoSEQ multiplex PCR, while TCRdb's copy carries only in-frame clones and drops some. The sample includes hundreds of thousands of clones, roughly 87% seen only once; the top ten take approximately 2.5%. Study-level points and caveats: TCR breadth and depth estimates may have understated total T cell responses. Vaccine recipients posted higher spike-specific TCR breadth than their placebo counterparts.

Germline loops: CDR1 SGHNT, CDR2 YENEEA. The V and J ends lost 1 base and 8 bases respectively, with 11 bases between them. CDR3 length equals 13 residues. The chain couples TRBV11-3 to TRBJ1-1; D ambiguous. Here the sequenced sample was peripheral blood, taken in a trial of Ad26.COV2.S vaccine versus placebo. This receptor was obtained from a person between 18 and 65 years old who received the Ad26.COV2.S COVID-19 vaccine or a placebo. CDR3 in amino acids: CASSLGAETEAFF. The CDR3 bases are TGTGCCAGCAGCTTAGGAGCAGAGACCGAAGCTTTCTTT.